Each of the 24 T cell receptor beta chains below was sequenced from the same sample in a study of shared clonotypes between healthy human individuals (dated by TCRdb to 2019 to 2021). Receptors were amplified or captured by the immunoSEQ multiplex PCR assay. The table comes from immuneACCESS by way of TCRdb, which keeps in-frame sequences with V and J called. Part of the clones is missing from these tables; in studies checked, under half for an unresolved V gene and the rest for unknown reasons. The table for this sample lists hundreds of thousands of clones; roughly 83% of them were counted only once. The ten largest account for approximately 13% of the sample. Sequencing was performed on PBMCs. The receptors come from a woman in her 40s in good health. Some clones in this sample may be carry-over from other donors' samples.

This clone was picked up one time. The CDR3 DNA sequence: TGTGCCAGCTCAAGGTCGGGGGCAGAGGGCTACACCTTC. Translated: CASSRSGAEGYTF. The chain has TRBV19 and TRBJ1-2; a possible D gene is TRBD1 (6 bases). The CDR3 has 13 amino acids. Trimming cost V 9 bases and J 8 bases, with 19 bases left between them. CDR1 is LNHDA and CDR2 is SQIVND in the germline V gene (reference sequence).

CDR3 in DNA: TGTGCCAGCAGCGGACTAGTAAATGAGCAGTTCTTC. Amino acid sequence: CASSGLVNEQFF. The chain employs TRBV27 and TRBJ2-1; TRBD2 aligns across 7 bases. The trim removed 6 bases at V and 7 bases at J, leaving 3 bases unmatched. Germline assignment: CDR1 MNHEY and CDR2 SMNVEV (reference sequence). The CDR3 loop spans 12 amino acids.

This clone was seen more than once but under ten times. This chain connects TRBV5-1 to TRBJ2-7; D gene ambiguous. The ends were cut back, 0 bases at V and 0 bases at J, with 10 bases in the middle. CDR1 and CDR2 (germline): SGHRS, YFSETQ. The CDR3 loop spans 15 amino acids. The CDR3 reads CASSLASWSSYEQYF. The DNA for the CDR3 is TGCGCCAGCAGCTTGGCCTCGTGGAGCTCCTACGAGCAGTACTTC.

V is TRBV7-2 and J is TRBJ2-1, with 10 bases matching TRBD1. Germline CDR1 and CDR2: SGHTA and FQGNSA. With 5 bases clipped from V and 5 bases from J, the junction kept 6 bases outside the gene matches. The CDR3 is 15 residues long. The CDR3 nucleotides read TGTGCCAGCAGCCCGGACAGGGGGGAGCACAATGAGCAGTTCTTC. Amino acid sequence: CASSPDRGEHNEQFF.

There are many counts of this clone. The chain combines TRBV18 with TRBJ1-1; D is unresolved. CDR3 length: 13 amino acids. CDR1 is KGHSH, CDR2 LQKENI, per germline. Trimming stripped 6 bases from V and 4 bases from J, with 12 bases between. The CDR3 nucleotides are TGTGCCAGCTCCCCTAATTGGGGCACTGAAGCTTTCTTT. Translated, it gives CASSPNWGTEAFF.

The chain recombines TRBV5-6 with TRBJ2-5; possibly TRBD1 for D (5 bases). The J call may be incorrect, as the DNA end agrees better with TRBJ2-7. The germline V gene encodes CDR1 SGHDT and CDR2 YYEEEE. The CDR3 covers 13 residues. The CDR3 nucleotides read TGTGCCAGCTCAGGGATTCTCCTCCACGAGCAGTACTTC. It is translated as CASSGILLHEQYF.

The rearrangement links TRBV7-2 to TRBJ1-1; D unresolved. The CDR3 has 15 residues. V lost 7 bases to trimming and J lost 10 bases, with 25 bases between them. Germline V CDR1 and CDR2: SGHTA, FQGNSA. The CDR3 DNA reads TGTGCCAGCACCCGCGGGGAAGACACAAGACGAGGAGCTTTCTTT. Its translation: CASTRGEDTRRGAFF.

The chain recombines TRBV6-6 with TRBJ1-2; no clear D gene. The CDR3 totals 15 residues. Germline CDR1 and CDR2: MNHNY and SVGAGI (reference sequence). The V gene lost 6 bases and the J gene lost 0 bases, with 14 bases spanning the gap. This CDR3 is CASSLFGYSNYGYTF. The CDR3 bases are TGTGCCAGCAGCCTCTTTGGGTATTCTAACTATGGCTACACCTTC.

The gene calls are TRBV10-3 and TRBJ1-5; TRBD1 is a possible D gene (5 bases). CDR3 length: 14 residues. Trimming left V 4 bases short and J 2 bases short, with 9 bases between. The germline V gene encodes CDR1 ENHRY and CDR2 SYGVKD. Here the CDR3 reads CAISAGERNQPQHF. The DNA of the CDR3 is TGTGCCATCAGTGCGGGGGAACGCAATCAGCCCCAGCATTTT.

The CDR3 DNA sequence: TGTGCCAGTAGTTCGAATCCTCTCAACTACGAGCAGTACTTC. It specifies CASSSNPLNYEQYF. The chain links TRBV19 to TRBJ2-7; D is unresolved. CDR1 is LNHDA, CDR2 SQIVND, per germline (reference sequence). This CDR3 is 14 amino acids long. The V end was cut by 5 bases, the J end by 3 bases, with 14 bases between.

V gene TRBV27 combines with J gene TRBJ2-5; 7 bases agree with TRBD2. Trimming at V came to 0 bases and at J to 4 bases, leaving 5 bases not matched to a gene. Per the germline V gene, CDR1 is MNHEY and CDR2 is SMNVEV (reference sequence). The CDR3 runs 15 residues. The chain's CDR3 is CASSLSLAGVETQYF. DNA for the CDR3: TGTGCCAGCAGTTTATCATTGGCGGGAGTAGAGACCCAGTACTTC.

Turning to this clone: The CDR3 does not end in the conserved phenylalanine or tryptophan, so this is likely a read error. The CDR3 region has the DNA TGTGCCAGCAGTACTCACAGGGTCTCGGCTAACTATGGCTACACCCTC. It encodes CASSTHRVSANYGYTL. The chain is built from TRBV27 and TRBJ1-2, with D possibly being TRBD1 (6 bases). This CDR3 spans 16 amino acids. With 5 bases removed from V and 0 bases from J, the gap between germline ends came to 16 bases. Per germline, CDR1 MNHEY and CDR2 SMNVEV (reference sequence).

This chain joins TRBV28 and TRBJ2-5, with a possible D match to TRBD1 (6 bases). This CDR3 is built from 17 residues. Germline V gives CDR1 MDHEN, CDR2 SYDVKM. V lost 6 bases to trimming and J lost 1 base, with 21 bases between them. CDR3 sequence: CASSPPTGIGFQETQYF. CDR3 nucleotides: TGTGCCAGCAGCCCCCCGACAGGTATAGGGTTCCAAGAGACCCAGTACTTC.

The chain joins TRBV2 to TRBJ1-5; 7 bases agree with TRBD1. CDR1 and CDR2 (germline): SNHLY, FYNNEI. The J segment lost 0 bases and the V segment lost 6 bases, leaving 8 bases of the junction unmatched. The CDR3 extends over 16 amino acids. The CDR3 here is CASSRQGPYSNQPQHF. CDR3 DNA sequence: TGTGCCAGCAGCAGACAGGGACCGTATAGCAATCAGCCCCAGCATTTT.

V usage is TRBV28 and J usage is TRBJ2-5; D may be TRBD2 (6 bases). Trimming cost V 3 bases and J 2 bases, with 10 bases left between them. This CDR3 contains 14 residues. The germline V gene has CDR1 MDHEN and CDR2 SYDVKM. In nucleotides, the CDR3 is TGTGCCAGCAGTTTTTATAGCGGACAAGAGACCCAGTACTTC. Encoded protein: CASSFYSGQETQYF.

The gene calls are TRBV5-8 and TRBJ1-2; D is perhaps TRBD1 (6 bases). V was clipped by 3 bases and J by 3 bases, with 21 bases between them. The CDR3 runs to 17 residues. Germline-derived CDR1 and CDR2 are SGHTS and YDEGEE. The DNA for the CDR3 is TGTGCCAGCAGCTCCTCCCCCTTTACAGGGTACTACTATGGCTACACCTTC. It yields the protein CASSSSPFTGYYYGYTF.

This clone has a count of ten or more. The chain combines TRBV28 with TRBJ1-5; no definite D call. CDR1 is MDHEN, CDR2 SYDVKM, per germline. The V gene lost 1 base and the J gene lost 6 bases, with 10 bases spanning the gap. The CDR3 spans 14 residues. CDR3 amino acids: CASSLSLSSQPQHF. Here the CDR3 DNA reads TGTGCCAGCAGTTTATCCCTATCAAGTCAGCCCCAGCATTTT. The full variable domain, in which reference TRBV28 and TRBJ1-5 provide the parts outside the CDR3, is DVKVTQSSRYLVKRTGEKVFLECVQDMDHENMFWYRQDPGLGLRLIYFSYDVKMKEKGDIPEGYSVSREKKERFSLILESASTNQTSMYLCASSLSLSSQPQHFGDGTRLSIL.

The chain carries TRBV5-1 and TRBJ2-7, with TRBD1 as a possible D gene (5 bases). Per the germline V gene, CDR1 is SGHRS and CDR2 is YFSETQ. The CDR3 covers 15 residues. Trimming left V 3 bases short and J 3 bases short, with 16 bases between. The CDR3 DNA reads TGCGCCAGCAGCTCCTCCTTTAGACAGAACTACGAGCAGTACTTC. Its protein product is CASSSSFRQNYEQYF.

The gene calls are TRBV6-6 and TRBJ1-5; a possible D gene is TRBD1 (6 bases). This CDR3 comprises 15 residues. Germline CDR1 is MNHNY and CDR2 is SVGAGI (reference sequence). The germline V and J ends were trimmed by 5 bases and 1 base, with 12 bases remaining between them. The CDR3 here is CASSKDSKSNQPQHF. The CDR3, as DNA: TGTGCCAGCAGTAAGGACAGCAAGAGCAATCAGCCCCAGCATTTT.

The chain carries TRBV5-4 and TRBJ2-2; D is undetermined. Germline V CDR1 and CDR2: SGHNT, YYREEE (reference sequence). Deletions cut 0 bases from V and 3 bases from J, with 9 bases between. The CDR3 is 15 amino acids. This CDR3 reads CASSLGQADTGELFF. In DNA, the CDR3 is TGTGCCAGCAGCTTGGGGCAGGCAGACACCGGGGAGCTGTTTTTT.

The rearrangement joins TRBV6-6 to TRBJ2-7; maybe TRBD2 (5 bases). Per the germline V gene, CDR1 is MNHNY and CDR2 is SVGAGI (reference sequence). The CDR3 spans 14 residues. V was clipped by 8 bases and J by 3 bases, with 17 bases between them. The CDR3 region has the DNA TGTGCCAGCCGAGGAGGACTCGGGAACTACGAGCAGTACTTC. Translated, it gives CASRGGLGNYEQYF.

The chain recombines TRBV18 with TRBJ2-3; TRBD2 agrees at 8 bases. V shed 3 bases, J shed 6 bases, and the junction held 5 bases outside the gene matches. The CDR3 contains 14 residues. CDR1 is KGHSH and CDR2 is LQKENI in the germline V gene. In nucleotides, the CDR3 is TGTGCCAGCTCACCTGGACTAGCCGTCGATACGCAGTATTTT. It codes for CASSPGLAVDTQYF.

This chain links TRBV18 with TRBJ2-7; weak D call: TRBD1 (6 bases). Germline assignment: CDR1 KGHSH and CDR2 LQKENI. The CDR3 covers 14 residues. The germline V and J ends were trimmed by 5 bases and 4 bases, with 15 bases remaining between them. CDR3 amino acids: CASSTGLQGYEQYF. As DNA, the CDR3 is TGTGCCAGCTCAACGGGCCTACAGGGATACGAGCAGTACTTC.

This clone came up a few times. The V call is TRBV14, the J call TRBJ2-5; D possibly corresponds to TRBD2 (6 bases). Trimming shortened V by 1 base and J by 5 bases, and 14 bases separated the two germline ends. This CDR3 has 15 amino acids. The germline gives CDR1 SGHDN, CDR2 FVKESK. CDR3 amino acids: CASSQGVGRGETQYF. For the CDR3, the DNA is TGTGCCAGCAGCCAAGGGGTCGGGAGAGGGGAGACCCAGTACTTC.